This T cell receptor beta chain was observed in a study of cytomegalovirus exposure and HLA in healthy donors. Study observations and caveats: Cytomegalovirus status was reportedly diagnosed by the classifier with high specificity and sensitivity. Generally TCR sequences proved uncommon, though certain public TCRs appeared in numerous donors. The authors enumerated over 150 TCR beta chains as linked to cytomegalovirus.

A few counts support this clone. Its antigen is unidentified. Amplification used 60 Vbeta primers and 13 Jbeta primers. Authors' analysis steps: Unique TCR beta chains totaled 80 million to 100 million in a later count, with roughly 10 million of them shared. Method: immunoSEQ multiplex PCR; TCRdb's copy keeps in-frame clones and lacks some. From that table come the V and J calls and clone size; the DNA was used to work out D and trimming. The table includes about 110,000 clones, roughly 68% detected once. With 4 bases clipped from V and 3 bases from J, the junction kept 7 bases outside the gene matches. Germline V CDR1 and CDR2: SGHNT, YYREEE (reference sequence). The CDR3 length is 15 residues.

The source is a woman in her twenties or thirties in good health and CMV-seronegative. The sequencing sample was made of PBMCs. V and J are TRBV5-4 and TRBJ2-3; 8 bases agree with TRBD1. DNA for the CDR3: TGTGCCAGCAGCCTCTTTGACAGGGGTACAGATACGCAGTATTTT. Protein product: CASSLFDRGTDTQYF.